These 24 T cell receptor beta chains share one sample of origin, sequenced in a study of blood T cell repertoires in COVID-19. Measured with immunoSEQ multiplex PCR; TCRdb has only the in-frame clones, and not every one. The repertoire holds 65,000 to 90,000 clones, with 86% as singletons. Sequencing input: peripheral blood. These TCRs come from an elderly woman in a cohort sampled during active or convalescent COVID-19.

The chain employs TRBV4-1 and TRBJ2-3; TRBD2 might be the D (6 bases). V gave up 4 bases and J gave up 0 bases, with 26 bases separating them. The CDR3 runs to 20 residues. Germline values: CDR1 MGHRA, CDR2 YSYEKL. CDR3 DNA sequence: TGCGCCAGCAGCCGCTCTAGCCGGCCGGTTGGAGGGCCTAGCACAGATACGCAGTATTTT. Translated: CASSRSSRPVGGPSTDTQYF.

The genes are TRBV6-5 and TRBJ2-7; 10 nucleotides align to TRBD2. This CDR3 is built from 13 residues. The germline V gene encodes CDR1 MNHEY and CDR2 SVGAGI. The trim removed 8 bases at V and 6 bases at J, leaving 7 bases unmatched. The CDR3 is CASGSGRAGEQYF. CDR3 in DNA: TGTGCCAGCGGAAGCGGGAGGGCCGGCGAGCAGTACTTC.

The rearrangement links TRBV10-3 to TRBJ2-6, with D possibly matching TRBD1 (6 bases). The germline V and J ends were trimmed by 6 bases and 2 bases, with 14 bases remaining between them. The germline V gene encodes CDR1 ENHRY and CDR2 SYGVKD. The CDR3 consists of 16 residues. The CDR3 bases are TGTGCCATCAGGGACCGTGGGGGCGCTGGGGCCAACGTCCTGACTTTC. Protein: CAIRDRGGAGANVLTF.

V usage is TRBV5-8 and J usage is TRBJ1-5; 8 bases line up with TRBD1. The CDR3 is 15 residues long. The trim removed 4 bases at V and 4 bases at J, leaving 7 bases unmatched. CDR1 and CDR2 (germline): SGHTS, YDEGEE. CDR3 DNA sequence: TGTGCCAGCAGCGACGGACAGGGACTAAATCAGCCCCAGCATTTT. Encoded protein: CASSDGQGLNQPQHF.

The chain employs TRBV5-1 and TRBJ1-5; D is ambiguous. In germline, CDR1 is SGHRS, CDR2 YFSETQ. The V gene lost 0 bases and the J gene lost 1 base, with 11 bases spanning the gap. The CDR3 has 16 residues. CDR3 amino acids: CASSLDPGSSNQPQHF. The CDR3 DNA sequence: TGCGCCAGCAGCTTGGACCCGGGTTCGAGCAATCAGCCCCAGCATTTT.

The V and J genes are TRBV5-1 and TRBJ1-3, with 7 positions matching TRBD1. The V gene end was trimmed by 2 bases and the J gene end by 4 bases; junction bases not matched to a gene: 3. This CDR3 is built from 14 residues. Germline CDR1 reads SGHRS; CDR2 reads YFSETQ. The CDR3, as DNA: TGCGCCAGCAGCTTCGGAGGGGGCGGAAACACCATATATTTT. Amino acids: CASSFGGGGNTIYF.

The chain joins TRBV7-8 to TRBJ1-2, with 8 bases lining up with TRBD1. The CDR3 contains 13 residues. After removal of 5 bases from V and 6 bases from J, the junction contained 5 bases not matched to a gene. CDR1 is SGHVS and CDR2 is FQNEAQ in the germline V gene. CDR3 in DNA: TGTGCCAGCAGCGCTCAGACAGGGGATGGCTACACCTTC. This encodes CASSAQTGDGYTF.

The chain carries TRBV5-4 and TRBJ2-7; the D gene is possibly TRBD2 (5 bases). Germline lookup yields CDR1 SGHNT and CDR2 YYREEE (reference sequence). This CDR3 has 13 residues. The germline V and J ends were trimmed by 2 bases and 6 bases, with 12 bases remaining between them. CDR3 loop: CASSFGETGEQYF. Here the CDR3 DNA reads TGTGCCAGCAGCTTCGGGGAAACCGGCGAGCAGTACTTC.

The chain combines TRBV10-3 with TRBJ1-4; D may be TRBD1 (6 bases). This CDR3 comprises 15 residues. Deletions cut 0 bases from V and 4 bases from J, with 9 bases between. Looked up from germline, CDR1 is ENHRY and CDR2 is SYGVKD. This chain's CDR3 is CAISESLDSNEKLFF. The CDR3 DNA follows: TGTGCCATCAGTGAGTCGTTGGACAGTAATGAAAAACTGTTTTTT.

CDR3 in amino acids: CAWGHSTGELFF. The CDR3 DNA is TGTGCCTGGGGACACAGCACCGGGGAGCTGTTTTTT. The chain combines TRBV30 with TRBJ2-2; perhaps TRBD1 as D (5 bases). The CDR3 contains 12 residues. Trimming took off 5 bases at V and 4 bases at J, with 8 bases between the two ends. Germline CDR1 reads GTSNPN; CDR2 reads SVGIG (reference sequence). Supplemented by reference TRBV30 and TRBJ2-2, the full variable domain reads SQTIHQWPATLVQPVGSPLSLECTVEGTSNPNLYWYRQAAGRGLQLLFYSVGIGQISSEVPQNLSASRPQDRQFILSSKKLLLSDSGFYLCAWGHSTGELFFGEGSRLTVL.

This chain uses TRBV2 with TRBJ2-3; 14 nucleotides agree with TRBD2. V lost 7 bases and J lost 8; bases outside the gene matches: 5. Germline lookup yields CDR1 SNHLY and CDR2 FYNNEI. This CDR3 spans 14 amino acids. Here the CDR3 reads CASMGLAGVGTQYF. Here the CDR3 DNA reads TGTGCCAGCATGGGACTAGCGGGAGTCGGTACGCAGTATTTT. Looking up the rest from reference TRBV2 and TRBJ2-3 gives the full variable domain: EPEVTQTPSHQVTQMGQEVILRCVPISNHLYFYWYRQILGQKVEFLVSFYNNEISEKSEIFDDQFSVERPDGSNFTLKIRSTKLEDSAMYFCASMGLAGVGTQYFGPGTRLTVL.

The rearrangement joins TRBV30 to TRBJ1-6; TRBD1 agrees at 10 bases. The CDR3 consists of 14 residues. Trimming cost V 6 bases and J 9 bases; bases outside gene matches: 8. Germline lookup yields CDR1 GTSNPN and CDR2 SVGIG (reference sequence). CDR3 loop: CACKRDRGVSPLHF. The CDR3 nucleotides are TGTGCCTGCAAACGGGACAGGGGCGTTTCACCCCTCCACTTT.

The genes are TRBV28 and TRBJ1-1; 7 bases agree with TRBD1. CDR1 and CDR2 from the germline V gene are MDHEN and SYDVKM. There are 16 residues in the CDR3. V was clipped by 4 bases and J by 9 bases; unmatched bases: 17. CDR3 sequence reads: CASSSGDSLATEQAFF. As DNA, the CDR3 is TGTGCCAGCAGTTCCGGGGACAGCTTAGCCACCGAACAAGCTTTCTTT.

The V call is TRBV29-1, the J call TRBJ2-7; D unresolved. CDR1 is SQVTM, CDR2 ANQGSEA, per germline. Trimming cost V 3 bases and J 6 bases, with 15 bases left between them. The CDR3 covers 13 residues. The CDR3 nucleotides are TGCAGCGTTGAGATCAGGCCGCCTGGCGAGCAGTACTTC. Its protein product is CSVEIRPPGEQYF.

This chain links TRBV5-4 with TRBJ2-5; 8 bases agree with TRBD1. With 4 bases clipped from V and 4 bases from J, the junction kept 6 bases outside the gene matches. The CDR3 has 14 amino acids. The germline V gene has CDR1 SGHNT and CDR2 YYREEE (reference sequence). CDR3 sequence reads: CASSLGQGAETQYF. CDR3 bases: TGTGCCAGCAGCCTTGGACAGGGAGCAGAGACCCAGTACTTC.

The CDR3 DNA is TGCGCCAGCAGCACCACAGGGGAAGGCAATCAGCCCCAGCATTTT. This gives the protein CASSTTGEGNQPQHF. V usage is TRBV5-1 and J usage is TRBJ1-5; 7 bases map to TRBD1. Germline CDR1 is SGHRS and CDR2 is YFSETQ. The V gene end was trimmed by 4 bases and the J gene end by 2 bases; junction bases not matched to a gene: 6. This CDR3 has 15 residues. Full variable domain (outside the CDR3, taken from reference TRBV5-1 and TRBJ1-5): KAGVTQTPRYLIKTRGQQVTLSCSPISGHRSVSWYQQTPGQGLQFLFEYFSETQRNKGNFPGRFSGRQFSNSRSEMNVSTLELGDSALYLCASSTTGEGNQPQHFGDGTRLSIL.

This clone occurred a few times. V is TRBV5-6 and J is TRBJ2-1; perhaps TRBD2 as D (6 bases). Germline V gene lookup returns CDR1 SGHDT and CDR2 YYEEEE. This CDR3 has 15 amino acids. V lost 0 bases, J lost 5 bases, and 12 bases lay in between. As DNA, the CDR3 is TGTGCCAGCAGCTTGGGAGGTGGCGGGGACAATGAGCAGTTCTTC. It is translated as CASSLGGGGDNEQFF. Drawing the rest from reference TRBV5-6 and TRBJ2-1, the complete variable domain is DAGVTQSPTHLIKTRGQQVTLRCSPKSGHDTVSWYQQALGQGPQFIFQYYEEEERQRGNFPDRFSGHQFPNYSSELNVNALLLGDSALYLCASSLGGGGDNEQFFGPGTRLTVL.

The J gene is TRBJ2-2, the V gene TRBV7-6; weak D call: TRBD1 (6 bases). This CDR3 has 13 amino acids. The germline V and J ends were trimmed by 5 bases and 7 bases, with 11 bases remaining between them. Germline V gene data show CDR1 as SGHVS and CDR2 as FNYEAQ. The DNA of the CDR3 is TGTGCCAGCAGCCCAGGGGCGGGCGGGGAGCTGTTTTTT. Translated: CASSPGAGGELFF.

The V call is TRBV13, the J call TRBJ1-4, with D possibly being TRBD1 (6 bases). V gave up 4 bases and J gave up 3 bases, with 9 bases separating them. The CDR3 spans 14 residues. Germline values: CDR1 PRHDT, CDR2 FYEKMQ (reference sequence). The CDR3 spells CASSSQGSNEKLFF. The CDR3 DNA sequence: TGTGCCAGCAGCTCACAGGGCTCTAATGAAAAACTGTTTTTT.

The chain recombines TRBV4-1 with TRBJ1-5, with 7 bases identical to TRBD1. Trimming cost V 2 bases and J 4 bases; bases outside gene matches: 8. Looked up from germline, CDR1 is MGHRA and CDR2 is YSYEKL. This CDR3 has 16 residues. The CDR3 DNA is TGCGCCAGCAGCCAAACCCTCCTCAGGGGGAATCAGCCCCAGCATTTT. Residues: CASSQTLLRGNQPQHF.

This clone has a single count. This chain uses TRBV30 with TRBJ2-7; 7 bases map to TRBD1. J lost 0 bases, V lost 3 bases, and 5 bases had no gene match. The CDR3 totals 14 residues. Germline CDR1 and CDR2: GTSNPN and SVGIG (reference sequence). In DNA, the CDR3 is TGTGCCTGGAGCGAAGACAGGGACTCCTACGAGCAGTACTTC. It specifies CAWSEDRDSYEQYF.

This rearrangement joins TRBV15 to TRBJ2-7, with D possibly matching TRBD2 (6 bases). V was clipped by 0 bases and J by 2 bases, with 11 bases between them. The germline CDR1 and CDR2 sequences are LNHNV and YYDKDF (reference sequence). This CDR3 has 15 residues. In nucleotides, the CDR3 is TGTGCCACCAGCAGAGATCTGTGGGAGGCCTACGAGCAGTACTTC. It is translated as CATSRDLWEAYEQYF.

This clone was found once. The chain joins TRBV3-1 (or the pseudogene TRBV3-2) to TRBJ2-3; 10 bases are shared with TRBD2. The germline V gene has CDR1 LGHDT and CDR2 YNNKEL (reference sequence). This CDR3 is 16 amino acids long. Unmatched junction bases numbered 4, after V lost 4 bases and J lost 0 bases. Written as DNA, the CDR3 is TGTGCCAGCAGCCCGCGGACTAGCGGTAGCACAGATACGCAGTATTTT. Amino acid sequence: CASSPRTSGSTDTQYF.

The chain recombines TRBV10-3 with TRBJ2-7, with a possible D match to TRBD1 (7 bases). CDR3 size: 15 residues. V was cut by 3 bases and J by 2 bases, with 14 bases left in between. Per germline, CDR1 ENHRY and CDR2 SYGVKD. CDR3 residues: CAISDSTGTPYEQYF. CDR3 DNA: TGTGCCATCAGTGACTCGACAGGGACTCCCTACGAGCAGTACTTC.